This TCR beta chain was captured in a study of identical twins. Germline V CDR1 and CDR2: SNHLY, FYNNEI. V was clipped by 8 bases and J by 4 bases, with 13 bases between them. This CDR3 contains 13 residues. Healthy Caucasian donors formed the entire cohort. Points from the study as a whole: Invariant populations such as MAIT and iNKT cells could partly muddle zero-insertion analyses.

With respect to this clonotype: Its antigen remains unknown.

Template switching added a universal primer site; cDNA carried unique molecular identifiers. TCRdb independently ran MiXCR on the 5' RACE reads; one entry per CDR3 protein. The table shows under 300,000 distinct CDR3 sequences, with over 5.5% occurring only once. The same data also went into a second study, on T cells expressing NK-cell markers. That source reports: All TCR beta repertoires analysed originated from sorted CD3+CD56+NKG2C+, CD3+CD56+NKG2C- and CD3+CD56-NKG2C+ T cells.

This chain joins TRBV2 and TRBJ2-3; no clear D. The sample was CD8+ T cells sorted from blood. This receptor was taken from a woman between 18 and 30 years old in good health. The CDR3 DNA follows: TGTGCCAGCGGCGAAGCGAAACCAGATACGCAGTATTTT. Its protein is CASGEAKPDTQYF.